These T cell receptor beta chains were read from a single sample in a study of T-cell reconstitution after alpha-beta-depleted transplantation in children. Each CDR3 protein is one row after TCRdb ran MiXCR on the PCR reads. The table includes a few hundred thousand distinct CDR3 sequences, 7.5% to 9% detected once. The source was peripheral blood, collected 360 days after TCRalphabeta/CD19-depleted stem cell transplant. Source of these receptors: a female patient aged 2 to 10 who had a stem cell transplant for Fanconi anemia, so the T cells may come from the graft donor. Each CDR3 is given with its conserved first and last residue. D genes are given only for firm matches. Clone size is stated in some rows and not others, as once, few, many or a class when expanded.

j_call,v_call,clone_size,d_call,cdr3_aa,cdr3_nt
TRBJ2-3,TRBV6-2/TRBV6-3,-,-,CASSSSYWAGKDTQYF,TGTGCCAGCAGTTCTAGCTACTGGGCGGGGAAGGATACGCAGTATTTT
TRBJ1-1,TRBV7-6,many,-,CASGSGRDTEAFF,TGTGCCAGCGGGTCAGGTCGAGACACTGAAGCTTTCTTT
TRBJ2-7,TRBV20-1,few,TRBD2,CSATQGPLAGGSYEQYF,TGCAGTGCTACCCAAGGCCCCTTAGCGGGAGGCTCCTACGAGCAGTACTTC
TRBJ1-1,TRBV7-9,many,-,CASSFGGLTTEAFF,TGTGCCAGCAGCTTTGGGGGGCTGACCACTGAAGCTTTCTTT
TRBJ2-2,TRBV20-1,many,-,CSALTTVTGELFF,TGCAGTGCTCTGACTACGGTCACCGGGGAGCTGTTTTTT
TRBJ2-7,TRBV4-1,many,-,CASSQVGVAYEQYF,TGCGCCAGCAGCCAAGTGGGGGTTGCCTACGAGCAGTACTTC
TRBJ2-7,TRBV5-1,many,-,CASSFTTNEQYF,TGCGCCAGCAGCTTCACGACTAACGAGCAGTACTTC
TRBJ1-5,TRBV5-1,many,TRBD1,CASSPGTVNQPQHF,TGCGCCAGCAGCCCCGGGACAGTCAATCAGCCCCAGCATTTT
TRBJ1-3,TRBV18,many,-,CASSHGFGQSGNTIYF,TGTGCCAGCTCGCATGGCTTTGGGCAGTCTGGAAACACCATATATTTT
TRBJ2-5,TRBV5-1,-,TRBD2,CASAPRGGYQETQYF,TGCGCCAGCGCCCCCCGGGGGGGGTACCAAGAGACCCAGTACTTC
TRBJ1-1,TRBV5-1,few,-,CASSLPSPQGRYAEAFF,TGCGCCAGCAGCCTCCCATCCCCACAGGGTAGGTACGCTGAAGCTTTCTTT
TRBJ2-3,TRBV20-1,many,TRBD2,CSASGGASDTQYF,TGCAGTGCTAGCGGGGGGGCATCAGATACGCAGTATTTT
TRBJ2-1,TRBV24-1,many,-,CATSDRPHEQFF,TGTGCCACCAGTGACCGTCCCCATGAGCAGTTCTTC
TRBJ2-1,TRBV7-8,few,TRBD2,CAIPGLTNNEQFF,TGTGCCATCCCGGGACTAACCAACAATGAGCAGTTCTTC
TRBJ1-2,TRBV20-1,-,TRBD1,CSARDPQGDGGYTF,TGCAGTGCTAGAGATCCTCAGGGGGACGGAGGCTACACCTTC
TRBJ2-1,TRBV9,many,TRBD2,CASSVAGGPYNEQFF,TGTGCCAGCAGCGTAGCGGGGGGGCCCTACAATGAGCAGTTCTTC
TRBJ1-5,TRBV7-2,-,-,CASSLVFGGGNQPQHF,TGTGCCAGCAGCTTAGTGTTTGGAGGGGGCAATCAGCCCCAGCATTTT
TRBJ2-7,TRBV12-3/TRBV12-4,many,-,CASSLRWEREYF,TGTGCCAGCAGTTTAAGGTGGGAGCGGGAGTACTTC
TRBJ1-2,TRBV12-3/TRBV12-4,few,TRBD1,CASSLAPGGSNYGYTF,TGTGCCAGCAGTTTAGCGCCAGGGGGTTCGAACTATGGCTACACCTTC
TRBJ2-7,TRBV20-1,-,-,CSAGLPSRGRSYEQYF,TGCAGTGCTGGCCTACCTAGCCGTGGGCGATCCTACGAGCAGTACTTC
TRBJ1-1,TRBV13,-,TRBD1,CASSYLWQGASTEAFF,TGTGCCAGCAGCTACTTGTGGCAGGGGGCAAGTACTGAAGCTTTCTTT
TRBJ2-7,TRBV7-9,few,-,CASSRPPPAHSEQYF,TGTGCCAGCAGCCGCCCCCCTCCCGCCCATAGCGAGCAGTACTTC
TRBJ1-2,TRBV29-1,many,-,CSVVQDYGYTF,TGCAGCGTTGTCCAGGACTATGGCTACACCTTC
TRBJ2-6,TRBV18,-,-,CASSPRGHSGANVLTF,TGTGCCAGCTCACCAAGGGGACACTCTGGGGCCAACGTCCTGACTTTC
TRBJ2-7,TRBV19,-,TRBD1,CASRDRGGNEQYF,TGTGCCAGTCGGGACAGGGGTGGGAACGAGCAGTACTTC
TRBJ2-7,TRBV7-2,many,TRBD2,CASSFPRGLADYEQYF,TGTGCCAGCAGCTTCCCTCGGGGACTAGCGGACTACGAGCAGTACTTC
TRBJ1-5,TRBV6-5,-,-,CASSYSPSHRQPQHF,TGTGCCAGCAGTTACTCACCCAGTCATCGACAGCCCCAGCATTTT
TRBJ2-3,TRBV9,many,TRBD2,CASSPTWTSGRGDTQYF,TGTGCCAGCAGCCCTACGTGGACTAGCGGGAGGGGAGATACGCAGTATTTT
TRBJ2-3,TRBV24-1,-,TRBD2,CATSDTWTSQTDTQYF,TGTGCCACCAGTGATACATGGACTAGCCAAACAGATACGCAGTATTTT
TRBJ2-2,TRBV2,many,TRBD2,CASSALAGTGELFF,TGTGCCAGCAGTGCCTTAGCGGGTACCGGGGAGCTGTTTTTT
TRBJ2-4,TRBV20-1,many,-,CSAPGWGRGAKNIQYF,TGCAGTGCCCCCGGGTGGGGCCGGGGGGCCAAAAACATTCAGTACTTC